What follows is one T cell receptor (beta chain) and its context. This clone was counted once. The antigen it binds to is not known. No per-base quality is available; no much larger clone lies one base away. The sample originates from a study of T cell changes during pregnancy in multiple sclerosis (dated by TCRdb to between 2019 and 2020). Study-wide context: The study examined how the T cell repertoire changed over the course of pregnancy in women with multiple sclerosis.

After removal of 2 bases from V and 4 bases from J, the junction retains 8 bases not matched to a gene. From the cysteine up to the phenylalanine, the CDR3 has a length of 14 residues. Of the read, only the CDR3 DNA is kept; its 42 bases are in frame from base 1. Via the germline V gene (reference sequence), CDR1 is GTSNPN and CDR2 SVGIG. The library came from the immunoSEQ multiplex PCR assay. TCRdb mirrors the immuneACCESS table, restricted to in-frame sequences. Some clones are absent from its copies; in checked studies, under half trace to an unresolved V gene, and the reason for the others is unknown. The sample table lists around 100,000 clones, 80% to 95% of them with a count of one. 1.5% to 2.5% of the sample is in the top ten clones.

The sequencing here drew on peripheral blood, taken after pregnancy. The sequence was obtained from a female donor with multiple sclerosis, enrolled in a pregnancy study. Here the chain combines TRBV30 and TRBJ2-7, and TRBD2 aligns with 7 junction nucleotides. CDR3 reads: CAWSREGVDYEQYF. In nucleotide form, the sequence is TGTGCCTGGAGTAGGGAGGGAGTGGATTACGAGCAGTACTTC.